This record looks at one T cell receptor (beta chain) sequence and its context. The CDR3 is made up of 16 amino acids. Germline V lookup: CDR1 SGHTA, CDR2 FQGTGA. V trimming: 2 bases; J trimming: 7 bases; junction bases outside the gene matches: 9. The record originates from a study of shared clonotypes between healthy human individuals. Profiled with immunoSEQ multiplex PCR; TCRdb holds only in-frame clones, not every one. This table holds about 820,000 clones, 90% to 95% found once. Positive CCR7 selection of CD45RO-negative cells yielded the naive CD8 cells, and terminally differentiated effector memory CD45RA+ cells were excluded.

V usage is TRBV7-3 and J usage is TRBJ2-1; 9 bases are a match to TRBD1. This TCR was recovered from a man aged 25 to 40 in good health. The sequencing input was naive CD8+ T cells sorted from blood. CDR3 DNA: TGTGCCAGCAGCTTAGAGGGACAGGGTCTGTTGAATGAGCAGTTCTTC. Its protein product is CASSLEGQGLLNEQFF.